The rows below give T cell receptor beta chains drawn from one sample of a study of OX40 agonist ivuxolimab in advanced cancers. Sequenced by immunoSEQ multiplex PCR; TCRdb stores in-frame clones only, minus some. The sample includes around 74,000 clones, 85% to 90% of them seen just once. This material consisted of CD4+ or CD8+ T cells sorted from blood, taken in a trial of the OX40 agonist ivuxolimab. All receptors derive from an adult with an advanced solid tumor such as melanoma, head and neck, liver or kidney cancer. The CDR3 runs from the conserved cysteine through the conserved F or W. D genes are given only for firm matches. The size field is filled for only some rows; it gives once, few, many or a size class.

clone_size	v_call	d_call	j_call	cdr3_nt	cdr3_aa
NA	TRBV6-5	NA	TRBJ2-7	TGTGCCAGCAGACCGCCCGGGGAGTCCTCCTACGAGCAGTACTTC	CASRPPGESSYEQYF
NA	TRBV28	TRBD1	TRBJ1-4	TGTGCCAGCATTACCGGGACAGGGAATGAAAAACTGTTTTTT	CASITGTGNEKLFF
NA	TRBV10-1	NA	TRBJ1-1	TGCGCCAGCAGCCGAAAAATGGGGACGGGGGCTTTCTTT	CASSRKMGTGAFF
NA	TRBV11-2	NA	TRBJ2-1	TGTGCCAGCAGCTTAGTGGTAAGTGAGCAGTTCTTC	CASSLVVSEQFF
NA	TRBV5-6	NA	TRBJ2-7	TGTGCCAGCAGCTTGGCCCTTTCCACAGGGTCCTACGAGCAGTACTTC	CASSLALSTGSYEQYF
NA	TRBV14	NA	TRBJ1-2	TGTGCCAGCAGCCCCGACATGACCTGGAGCTATGGCTACACCTTC	CASSPDMTWSYGYTF
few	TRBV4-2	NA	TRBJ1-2	TGTGCCAGCAGCCAAGATCAGGATGGCTACACCTTC	CASSQDQDGYTF
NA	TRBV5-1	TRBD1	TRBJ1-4	TGCGCCAGCAGCTTGGGACAGGGAAATGAAAAACTGTTTTTT	CASSLGQGNEKLFF
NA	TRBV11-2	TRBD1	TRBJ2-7	TGTGCCAGCAGCTGGGACAGCCTCAATGCCTACGAGCAGTACTTC	CASSWDSLNAYEQYF
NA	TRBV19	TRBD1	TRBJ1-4	TGTGCCAGTAGTAACGACAGGGGTGGCGAAAAACTGTTTTTT	CASSNDRGGEKLFF
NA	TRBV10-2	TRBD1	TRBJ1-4	TGCGCCAGCAGTGGCGCACCGGGACAGGGGGCCTCTGATATAGAAAAGCTGTTTTTT	CASSGAPGQGASDIEKLFF
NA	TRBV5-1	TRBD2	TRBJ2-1	TGCGCCAGCAGCTTGAATCGCGGCGGGAGGGGTGACAATGAGCAGTTCTTC	CASSLNRGGRGDNEQFF
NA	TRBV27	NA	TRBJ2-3	TGTGCCAGCAGTTTAAGGGCCCCTTACACAGATACGCAGTATTTT	CASSLRAPYTDTQYF
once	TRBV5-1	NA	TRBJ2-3	TGCGCCAGCAGCCAGTCACGTGGGGCTTTGCAGTATTTT	CASSQSRGALQYF
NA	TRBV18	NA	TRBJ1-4	TGTGCCAGCTCACCCCGGCGTAATGAAAAACTGTTTTTT	CASSPRRNEKLFF
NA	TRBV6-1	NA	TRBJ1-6	TGTGCCAGCAGTGGATTAGGGGTGGGGAATTCACCCCTCCACTTT	CASSGLGVGNSPLHF
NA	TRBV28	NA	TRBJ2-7	TGTGCCAGCAGCATAATTCCCCCCACTTATCTGGTCGAGCAGTACTTC	CASSIIPPTYLVEQYF
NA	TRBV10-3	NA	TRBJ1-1	TGTGCCATCAGTGCACAACGTGGGGACACTGAAGCTTTCTTT	CAISAQRGDTEAFF
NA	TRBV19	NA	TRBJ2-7	TGTGCCAGTAGTGGGACTTTCCTCGGGGGCGAGCAGTACTTC	CASSGTFLGGEQYF
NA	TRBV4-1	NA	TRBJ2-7	TGCGCCAGCCGTCCCGGGACCGTTAGTCTCGAGCAGTACTTC	CASRPGTVSLEQYF
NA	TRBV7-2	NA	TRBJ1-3	TGTGCCAGCAGCCCCACGGGGACCTCTGGAAACACCATATATTTT	CASSPTGTSGNTIYF
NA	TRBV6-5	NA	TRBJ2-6	TGTGCCAGCACACCCACTCACTCTGGGGCCAACGTCCTGACTTTC	CASTPTHSGANVLTF
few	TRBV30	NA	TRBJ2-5	TGTGCCTGGTCAGGGGCGGGAACGTACGAGACCCAGTACTTC	CAWSGAGTYETQYF
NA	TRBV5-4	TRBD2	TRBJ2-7	TGTGCCAGCAGCTCCGCAACTAGCGGGGGATACGAGCAGTACTTC	CASSSATSGGYEQYF
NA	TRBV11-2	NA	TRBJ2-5	TGTGCCAGCAGCTTAATTCCAGGGAAGGGGGAGACCCAGTACTTC	CASSLIPGKGETQYF
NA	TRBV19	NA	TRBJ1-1	TGTGCCAGTACCCCCGGGGGGGGCGAGCCTGAAGCTTTCTTT	CASTPGGGEPEAFF
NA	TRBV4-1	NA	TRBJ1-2	TGCGCCAGCAGCCAAGTAAAAAGAGGGGATCGATCCTATGGCTACACCTTC	CASSQVKRGDRSYGYTF
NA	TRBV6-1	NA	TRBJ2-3	TGTGCCAGCTCATGGGGCACAGATACGCAGTATTTT	CASSWGTDTQYF
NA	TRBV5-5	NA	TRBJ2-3	TGTGCCAGCACAACCACCGGGGGCACAGATACGCAGTATTTT	CASTTTGGTDTQYF
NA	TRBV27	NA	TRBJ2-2	TGTGCCAGCTCCCGTACAGGTTTCAGAGGGGAGCTGTTTTTT	CASSRTGFRGELFF
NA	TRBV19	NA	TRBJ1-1	TGTGCCAGTAACGACATATATGGGACTGAAGCTTTCTTT	CASNDIYGTEAFF
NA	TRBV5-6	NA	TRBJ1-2	TGTGCCAGCAGCTTGCCAGACAGGCCCAACTATGGCTACACCTTC	CASSLPDRPNYGYTF